The rows below give T cell receptor beta chains drawn from one sample of a study of blood T cell repertoires in COVID-19. TCRdb's table, derived via immunoSEQ multiplex PCR, lists solely in-frame clones and lacks some. The sample carries about 270,000 clones, 84% recorded once. Source material: peripheral blood. These receptors were taken from a human donor with COVID-19, enrolled during active disease. The donor label of this sample is uncertain. Both conserved end residues are part of each CDR3. D genes are given only for firm matches. Not all rows give a size; the values are once, few, many and, for expanded clones, a class.

v_call: TRBV11-2; d_call: .; clone_size: .; j_call: TRBJ1-1; cdr3_aa: CASSLTPGGAFF; cdr3_nt: TGTGCCAGCAGCTTAACCCCTGGCGGGGCTTTCTTT
v_call: TRBV7-9; d_call: TRBD1; clone_size: .; j_call: TRBJ2-1; cdr3_aa: CASSRMTGANEQFF; cdr3_nt: TGTGCCAGCAGCAGAATGACAGGGGCCAATGAGCAGTTCTTC
v_call: TRBV15; d_call: .; clone_size: .; j_call: TRBJ1-4; cdr3_aa: CATSRVQDNEKLFF; cdr3_nt: TGTGCCACCAGCAGAGTACAGGATAATGAAAAACTGTTTTTT
v_call: TRBV6-5; d_call: .; clone_size: .; j_call: TRBJ2-7; cdr3_aa: CASGWTQGPYEQYF; cdr3_nt: TGTGCCAGCGGTTGGACCCAGGGGCCCTACGAGCAGTACTTC
v_call: TRBV3-1/TRBV3-2; d_call: TRBD1; clone_size: .; j_call: TRBJ1-1; cdr3_aa: CASSQGPGQEAFF; cdr3_nt: TGTGCCAGCAGCCAAGGACCGGGACAGGAAGCTTTCTTT
v_call: TRBV12-3/TRBV12-4; d_call: .; clone_size: .; j_call: TRBJ2-3; cdr3_aa: CASSLIVGTQYF; cdr3_nt: TGTGCCAGCAGTTTAATAGTTGGTACGCAGTATTTT
v_call: TRBV28; d_call: .; clone_size: .; j_call: TRBJ2-1; cdr3_aa: CASNEIQGYYNEQFF; cdr3_nt: TGTGCCAGCAACGAGATCCAGGGGTACTACAATGAGCAGTTCTTC
v_call: TRBV25-1; d_call: .; clone_size: .; j_call: TRBJ2-7; cdr3_aa: CASSVSAQGHYEQYF; cdr3_nt: TGTGCCAGCAGTGTATCTGCTCAGGGGCACTACGAGCAGTACTTC
v_call: TRBV29-1; d_call: TRBD2; clone_size: .; j_call: TRBJ2-2; cdr3_aa: CSATLGGRAGTGELFF; cdr3_nt: TGCAGCGCCACCCTTGGGGGGAGGGCGGGCACCGGGGAGCTGTTTTTT
v_call: TRBV9; d_call: TRBD2; clone_size: .; j_call: TRBJ2-1; cdr3_aa: CASSVEPRTALAGHNEQFF; cdr3_nt: TGTGCCAGCAGCGTAGAACCGAGGACAGCCCTAGCGGGGCACAATGAGCAGTTCTTC
v_call: TRBV11-2; d_call: .; clone_size: .; j_call: TRBJ1-1; cdr3_aa: CASSVPGVRTEAFF; cdr3_nt: TGTGCCAGCAGCGTACCAGGGGTGCGGACTGAAGCTTTCTTT
v_call: TRBV5-4; d_call: TRBD2; clone_size: few; j_call: TRBJ2-2; cdr3_aa: CASRETSGRSGELFF; cdr3_nt: TGTGCCAGCAGGGAAACTAGCGGGAGGTCCGGGGAGCTGTTTTTT
v_call: TRBV7-9; d_call: TRBD2; clone_size: once; j_call: TRBJ2-1; cdr3_aa: CASSLYGGTSGSYEQFF; cdr3_nt: TGTGCCAGCAGCTTGTATGGGGGGACTAGCGGGAGCTATGAGCAGTTCTTC
v_call: TRBV2; d_call: TRBD1; clone_size: .; j_call: TRBJ1-2; cdr3_aa: CASTLTGNYGYTF; cdr3_nt: TGTGCCAGCACCCTGACAGGGAACTATGGCTACACCTTC
v_call: TRBV5-4; d_call: TRBD2; clone_size: .; j_call: TRBJ2-1; cdr3_aa: CASSLGLAGGGNEQFF; cdr3_nt: TGTGCCAGCAGCTTGGGACTAGCGGGAGGTGGGAATGAGCAGTTCTTC
v_call: TRBV19; d_call: .; clone_size: few; j_call: TRBJ2-1; cdr3_aa: CASSMFNTAYNEQFF; cdr3_nt: TGTGCCAGTAGTATGTTCAATACGGCCTACAATGAGCAGTTCTTC
v_call: TRBV28; d_call: TRBD1; clone_size: .; j_call: TRBJ2-6; cdr3_aa: CASTKGTGSPSVSNVLTF; cdr3_nt: TGTGCCAGCACCAAAGGGACAGGGTCTCCTAGTGTTTCCAACGTCCTGACTTTC
v_call: TRBV28; d_call: .; clone_size: .; j_call: TRBJ1-4; cdr3_aa: CASIRGGKEKLFF; cdr3_nt: TGTGCCAGCATCCGGGGAGGGAAGGAAAAACTGTTTTTT
v_call: TRBV28; d_call: TRBD1; clone_size: once; j_call: TRBJ1-1; cdr3_aa: CASTILVGRGIWNTEAFF; cdr3_nt: TGTGCCAGCACTATCCTCGTTGGCAGGGGGATTTGGAACACTGAAGCTTTCTTT
v_call: TRBV6-5; d_call: .; clone_size: .; j_call: TRBJ2-2; cdr3_aa: CASSPRGTYTGELFF; cdr3_nt: TGTGCCAGCAGTCCCCGGGGGACTTACACCGGGGAGCTGTTTTTT
v_call: TRBV19; d_call: TRBD1; clone_size: .; j_call: TRBJ1-1; cdr3_aa: CATSPGQLNTEAFF; cdr3_nt: TGTGCCACCTCACCGGGACAGTTGAACACTGAAGCTTTCTTT
v_call: TRBV6-5; d_call: .; clone_size: .; j_call: TRBJ1-2; cdr3_aa: CASTMRGGGYGYTF; cdr3_nt: TGTGCCAGCACCATGCGGGGGGGTGGCTATGGCTACACCTTC